This TCR beta chain was retrieved from a study of T-cell memory formation after mild COVID-19. TCRdb fed the 5' RACE reads into MiXCR, producing one record per CDR3 protein. Among 380,000 or so distinct CDR3 sequences, approximately 15% were seen once, and the ten largest hold around 22%. This CDR3 spans 13 amino acids. J was trimmed by 8 bases and V by 8 bases; bases with no gene match: 4. The germline gives CDR1 SNHLY, CDR2 FYNNEI. The TCR was taken from a man aged 18 to 30 who had mild COVID-19 (a few samples of this study predate the infection). Cell type and time point are not known. The sequenced sample was PBMCs or a T cell subset sorted from them (not recorded which). V is TRBV2 and J is TRBJ2-2, with TRBD1 identical over 11 bases. The chain's CDR3 is CASGQGARGELFF. DNA of the CDR3: TGTGCCAGCGGACAGGGGGCGCGTGGGGAGCTGTTTTTT.